This entry features one T cell receptor (beta chain) sequence. Its antigen specificity is not known. Per-nucleotide qualities are absent, and no much larger clonotype sits a single base away. The CDR3 numbers 13 residues from cysteine through phenylalanine. Only the CDR3 portion is preserved as DNA: 39 bases, with reading frame beginning at the first base. A distance of 17 bases separates the germline ends of V and J, which lose 4 bases and 12 bases respectively. CDR1 and CDR2 (SGDLS, YYNGEE) derive from the germline V gene. This sample is drawn from a study of CD8 T cells in acute hepatitis C reinfection (dated by TCRdb to the early 2020s). Study-level background: Both during acute infection and after viral clearance, the study profiled the TCRbeta repertoire of CD8+ T cells that were specific for the HCV NS3-1073 epitope. Paired acute and follow-up samples were contributed by four spontaneous resolvers.

Genomic DNA was extracted from FACS-sorted cells, and TCRbeta chain sequencing was performed through the commercial immunoSEQ service. The original methods were these. ImmunoSEQ Analyzer software v3.0 and R v3.5.1 were used to analyze the repertoire data. Only productive rearrangements were analyzed, because any sequences with stop codons or out-of-frame rearrangements were filtered out. The sequencing provider supplied the metrics for Simpson diversity, Shannon entropy, CDR3 length and nucleotide addition. Clonotypes were grouped by frequency as dominant, sub-dominant, low or lowest abundance, and most analyses excluded clonotypes below 0.1%. Any CDR3 amino acid clonotype present in at least two subjects at a cumulative frequency of at least 0.5% was labeled public. TCRdb took over this immuneACCESS table, retaining in-frame rearrangements with V and J assigned. Such tables are incomplete; in checked studies, under half of the missing clones stem from an unresolved V gene, and the remainder is unexplained. D and trimming were read from the DNA, whereas the V and J calls and clone size are those reported in that table. Here the sample has about 38,000 clones; roughly 85% occur a single time. Jointly, the top ten make up approximately 11% of the sample.

The intended sense of this specimen's time point label: naive CD8 control sorted from an acute-time-point sample. Enrolled in the Montreal Hepatitis C Cohort (HEPCO) in Canada, the donors were people who inject drugs, and these donors were followed every 3 months. Acute primary HCV infection was defined as a positive HCV RNA or antibody test that came after a negative test within the prior 24 weeks. Cells were surface stained with CD3, CD8 and CD45RO antibodies, and an aqua fixable dye was used to exclude dead cells. The cohort comprised several spontaneous resolvers, defined by HCV RNA clearance within 24 weeks. Negative selection by means of the MACS CD8+ T cell Isolation Kit yielded CD8+ T cells from peripheral blood mononuclear cells recovered from cryopreservation by thawing. Sorting of the cells was done on a BD FACSAria II cell sorter. Findings and caveats that apply to the study as a whole: Few CDR3 sequences were shared with other epitopes, and differences in sequencing approaches may have limited exact matching. Because bulk sequencing covered only the TCRbeta chain, the alphabeta pairing of public clonotypes could not be determined. NS3-1073 specific cells were too rare to sort in chronically infected subjects, so no follow-up repertoires exist for those subjects. Regardless of outcome, approximately 13 public clonotypes were found, and one public clonotype used V04-02/J02-02. NS3-1073 specific repertoires were highly diverse, with no significant diversity differences between acute resolver, follow-up resolver and acute chronic samples. Preferential use of the TRBV04 and TRBV06 gene families was observed in all groups, and this preferential usage was not explained by overrepresentation in the naive pool.

Material for sequencing was naive CD8+ T cells from PBMCs. What this sample's cell subset or site label stands for: sorted total naive CD45RO-negative CD8+ T cells. This clonotype originated in a woman under 30 who spontaneously cleared hepatitis C infection. The V and J genes are TRBV9 and TRBJ2-1, and TRBD2 may be the D gene, going by 5 matching bases. CDR3 region: CASSPADLAGQFF. The sequenced DNA: TGTGCCAGCAGCCCCGCTGATCTAGCTGGGCAGTTCTTC.